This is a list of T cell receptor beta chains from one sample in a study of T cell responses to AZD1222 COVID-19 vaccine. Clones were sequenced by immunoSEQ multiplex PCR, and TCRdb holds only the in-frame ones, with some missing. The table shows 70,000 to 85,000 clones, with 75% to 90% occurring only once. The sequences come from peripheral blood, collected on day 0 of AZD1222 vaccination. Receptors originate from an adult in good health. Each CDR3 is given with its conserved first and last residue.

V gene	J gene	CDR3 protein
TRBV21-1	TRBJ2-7	CASSPRQGVTYEQYF
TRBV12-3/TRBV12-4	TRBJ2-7	CASSLAGLNEQYF
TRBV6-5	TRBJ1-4	CASSYSMGRGTEKLFF
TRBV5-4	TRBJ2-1	CASSSDVSFYNEQFF
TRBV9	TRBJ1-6	CASSARSGDNSPLHF
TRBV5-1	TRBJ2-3	CASSPRGGIDTQYF
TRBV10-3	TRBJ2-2	CAISGVGGDTGELFF
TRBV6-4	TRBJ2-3	CASRRLAGVPDTQYF
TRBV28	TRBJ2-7	CASSSGTGILSYEQYF
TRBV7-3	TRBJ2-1	CASSLNDLTSYNEQFF
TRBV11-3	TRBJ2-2	CAGRGPGTGELFF
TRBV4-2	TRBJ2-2	CASSTRDRGLGELFF
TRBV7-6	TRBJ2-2	CASSRVPTGELFF
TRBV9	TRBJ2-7	CASSATGNSGGEQYF
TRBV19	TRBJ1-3	CASGTGSSGNTIYF
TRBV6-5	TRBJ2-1	CASSYGGRAVDEQFF
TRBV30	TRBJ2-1	CAWNRPSYNEQFF
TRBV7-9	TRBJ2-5	CASSSLAGAETQYF
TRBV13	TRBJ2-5	CASSSTVETQYF
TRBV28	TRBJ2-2	CASSITQRNTGELFF
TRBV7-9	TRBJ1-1	CASSPDTTEAFF
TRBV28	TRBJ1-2	CASSSGTGAYGYTF
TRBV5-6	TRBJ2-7	CASSLGRYYEQYF
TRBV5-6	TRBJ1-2	CASSPNTPGDYGYTF
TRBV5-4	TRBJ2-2	CASSLWTATGELFF
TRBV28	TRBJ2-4	CASSYKWVQYF
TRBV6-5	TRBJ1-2	CASSRGTEYGYTF
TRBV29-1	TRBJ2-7	CSVEDAWAGGTYEQYF